This T cell receptor (beta chain) is from a study of T cell changes during pregnancy in multiple sclerosis. TCRdb keeps only in-frame clones here, not all; method: immunoSEQ multiplex PCR. Here the sample spans tens of thousands of clones, 92% being singletons. CDR3 length: 14 amino acids. V dropped 0 bases and J dropped 8 bases, with 12 bases sitting between them. Germline V CDR1 and CDR2: MNHNS, SASEGT. Sequencing was carried out using peripheral blood. The rearrangement joins TRBV6-1 to TRBJ2-3; possibly TRBD2 for D (5 bases). The clonotype comes from a female donor with multiple sclerosis, enrolled in a pregnancy study. The CDR3 sequence: CASSEAEEVGTQYF. The DNA of the CDR3 is TGTGCCAGCAGTGAAGCGGAGGAGGTTGGTACGCAGTATTTT.